These 25 T cell receptor beta chains came from one sample sequenced in a study of T cell repertoires in cytomegalovirus infection. TCRdb re-called the reads through MiXCR, storing one row per CDR3 protein. The profile shows 310,000 or so distinct CDR3 sequences, 15% to 20% of them singletons. Sequenced input: PBMCs. Receptors originate from a human donor in good health (CMV status not recorded). Some clones in this sample may be carry-over from other donors' samples.

This clonotype was picked up many times. V is TRBV7-9 and J is TRBJ2-1; D tentatively fits TRBD1 or TRBD2 (6 bases each). The CDR3 has 16 residues. The V and J ends lost 1 base and 5 bases respectively, with 15 bases between them. The germline CDR1 and CDR2 sequences are SEHNR and FQNEAQ (reference sequence). The CDR3 spells CASSLDTGRRDNEQFF. In DNA, the CDR3 is TGTGCCAGCAGCTTAGATACAGGGAGGAGGGACAATGAGCAGTTCTTC.

In this sample, this clonotype turned up many times. The J gene is TRBJ2-1, the V gene TRBV20-1; weak D call: TRBD2 (6 bases). Germline values: CDR1 DFQATT, CDR2 SNEGSKA (reference sequence). This CDR3 comprises 13 residues. Trimming removed 6 bases from V and 3 bases from J, with 12 bases in between. Here the CDR3 reads CSATEGIYNEQFF. For the CDR3, the DNA is TGCAGTGCAACGGAGGGAATCTACAATGAGCAGTTCTTC.

This clonotype was detected a few times. The chain joins TRBV5-8 to TRBJ2-3; D tentatively fits TRBD1 or TRBD2 (6 bases each). The germline V gene encodes CDR1 SGHTS and CDR2 YDEGEE. There are 13 residues in the CDR3. Trimming cost V 4 bases and J 4 bases, with 10 bases left between them. The DNA for the CDR3 is TGTGCCAGCAGCAGGAGGGGGGCAGATACGCAGTATTTT. Translated, it gives CASSRRGADTQYF. The complete variable domain, with remaining parts taken from reference TRBV5-8 and TRBJ2-3, reads EAGVTQSPTHLIKTRGQQATLRCSPISGHTSVYWYQQALGLGLQFLLWYDEGEERNRGNFPPRFSGRQFPNYSSELNVNALELEDSALYLCASSRRGADTQYFGPGTRLTVL.

The rearrangement links TRBV10-3 to TRBJ2-1; 14 bases map to TRBD2. The germline CDR1 and CDR2 sequences are ENHRY and SYGVKD. The length of the CDR3 is 20 residues. V was clipped by 6 bases and J by 1 base; unmatched bases: 14. The CDR3 DNA reads as TGTGCCATCAGCAAAGGAAGGGGACTAGCGGGGGTCGTATCCTACAATGAGCAGTTCTTC. Translating gives CAISKGRGLAGVVSYNEQFF.

This clonotype showed up many times. The chain joins TRBV10-3 to TRBJ1-4; D possibly corresponds to TRBD1 (5 bases). Germline CDR1 and CDR2: ENHRY and SYGVKD. V lost 6 bases and J lost 1, with 6 bases in between. The CDR3 consists of 13 residues. CDR3 nucleotides: TGTGCCATCAGCGGGGGAACTAATGAAAAACTGTTTTTT. Its translation: CAISGGTNEKLFF.

V gene TRBV20-1 combines with J gene TRBJ2-7; either TRBD1 or TRBD2 may fit D (5 bases each). V was clipped by 1 base and J by 3 bases, with 13 bases between them. CDR1 DFQATT and CDR2 SNEGSKA come from the germline V gene (reference sequence). The CDR3 contains 14 residues. This CDR3 reads CSARAEGSRYEQYF. The CDR3 nucleotides are TGCAGTGCTAGAGCCGAGGGGAGCCGCTACGAGCAGTACTTC.

In this sample, this clonotype turned up many times. V is TRBV7-2 and J is TRBJ2-3; D gene unclear. The germline V gene has CDR1 SGHTA and CDR2 FQGNSA. The CDR3 extends over 16 amino acids. Trimming took off 1 base at V and 0 bases at J, with 11 bases between the two ends. CDR3 sequence reads: CASSLDILGSTDTQYF. Here the CDR3 DNA reads TGTGCCAGCAGCTTAGATATCTTGGGCAGCACAGATACGCAGTATTTT.

This clonotype has at least ten counts. The rearrangement joins TRBV6-6 to TRBJ1-4; no firm D call. Trimming stripped 0 bases from V and 7 bases from J, with 21 bases between. This CDR3 region has 18 residues. Germline V gene lookup returns CDR1 MNHNY and CDR2 SVGAGI (reference sequence). CDR3: CASSYSYSKERGIEKLFF. The CDR3 DNA follows: TGTGCCAGCAGTTACTCGTATTCTAAGGAAAGAGGAATTGAAAAACTGTTTTTT.

This clonotype appeared a few times. The chain carries TRBV19 and TRBJ1-3; D not resolved. This CDR3 region has 16 residues. In germline, CDR1 is LNHDA, CDR2 SQIVND (reference sequence). Deletions cut 6 bases from V and 2 bases from J, with 17 bases between. CDR3 nucleotides: TGTGCCAGTAGCATCCCCGGAGAGGCAGCTGGAAACACCATATATTTT. It encodes CASSIPGEAAGNTIYF.

This chain uses TRBV6-2 or TRBV6-3 with TRBJ2-7; D possibly corresponds to TRBD1 (5 bases). Germline V gives CDR1 MNHEY, CDR2 SVGEGT. The CDR3 covers 14 residues. V was trimmed by 5 bases and J by 0 bases, leaving 11 bases between them. The CDR3 DNA is TGTGCCAGCAGTCGAGTCACAGGCTCCTACGAGCAGTACTTC. Translated: CASSRVTGSYEQYF.

This clonotype was seen a handful of times. The rearrangement joins TRBV6-1 to TRBJ2-6, with D uncertain. Trimming pared 7 bases from V and 0 bases from J, leaving 10 bases between. Per the germline V gene, CDR1 is MNHNS and CDR2 is SASEGT. The CDR3 sequence is 15 residues long. Written as DNA, the CDR3 is TGTGCCAGCATCGGGCGGACCTCTGGGGCCAACGTCCTGACTTTC. Its protein product is CASIGRTSGANVLTF.

This clonotype was seen at least ten times. V usage is TRBV11-2 and J usage is TRBJ2-6; D is ambiguous. V was pared by 5 bases and J by 2 bases, with 7 bases between. Germline V lookup: CDR1 SGHAT, CDR2 FQNNGV. This CDR3 spans 14 amino acids. CDR3 coding DNA: TGTGCCAGCAGCCTCAATCCTGGGGCCAACGTCCTGACTTTC. Encoded protein: CASSLNPGANVLTF.

With respect to this clonotype: A single base separates this from a much larger clone, so it may be a read error. The rearrangement links TRBV5-5 to TRBJ2-1; either TRBD1 or TRBD2 may fit D (6 bases each). V lost 4 bases, J lost 8 bases, and 19 bases lay in between. Germline V gene data show CDR1 as SGHKS and CDR2 as YYEKEE (reference sequence). CDR3 length: 15 amino acids. The CDR3 sequence: CASSVGALGGDEQFF. The CDR3 coding sequence is TGTGCCAGCAGCGTAGGTGCCCTCGGGGGCGATGAGCAGTTCTTC.

This clonotype occurred many times. The chain couples TRBV7-2 to TRBJ1-1, with a possible D match to TRBD1 (5 bases). Germline values: CDR1 SGHTA, CDR2 FQGNSA. This CDR3 spans 13 amino acids. Trimming removed 8 bases at V and 4 bases at J, with 14 bases between. CDR3 DNA sequence: TGTGCCAGCGTTCCGGGGGGTAGCACTGAAGCTTTCTTT. Amino acids: CASVPGGSTEAFF.

The V and J genes are TRBV5-4 and TRBJ1-1, with no clear D. The ends were cut back, 0 bases at V and 3 bases at J, with 9 bases in the middle. The CDR3 covers 14 residues. Germline-derived CDR1 and CDR2 are SGHNT and YYREEE (reference sequence). The chain's CDR3 is CASSLGPRDTEAFF. In DNA, the CDR3 is TGTGCCAGCAGCTTGGGGCCCCGGGACACTGAAGCTTTCTTT.

CDR3 bases: TGTGCCAGCAGCTTAACTGACGGGACAGGTACCCACGAGCAGTACTTC. Translating gives CASSLTDGTGTHEQYF. The V and J genes are TRBV7-9 and TRBJ2-7, with 8 bases that match TRBD1. After removal of 2 bases from V and 5 bases from J, the junction contained 11 bases not matched to a gene. The germline V gene encodes CDR1 SEHNR and CDR2 FQNEAQ (reference sequence). CDR3 length equals 16 residues.

The chain is built from TRBV18 and TRBJ2-3; D could derive from TRBD1 or TRBD2 (6 bases each). V gave up 5 bases and J gave up 2 bases, with 11 bases separating them. Germline CDR1 and CDR2: KGHSH and LQKENI. The CDR3 consists of 14 residues. The CDR3 DNA reads TGTGCCAGCTCAACCCGGGGGCTCACAGATACGCAGTATTTT. As protein: CASSTRGLTDTQYF.

In this sample, this clonotype turned up a few times. J is TRBJ1-1 and V is TRBV29-1, with a tentative D call TRBD1 (6 bases). The CDR3 covers 14 residues. Germline CDR1 and CDR2: SQVTM and ANQGSEA. V was pared by 2 bases and J by 8 bases, with 18 bases between. CDR3 residues: CSVEITWGPGEAFF. As DNA, the CDR3 is TGCAGCGTTGAAATAACCTGGGGGCCGGGGGAAGCTTTCTTT. The full variable domain, its missing parts supplied by reference TRBV29-1 and TRBJ1-1, is SAVISQKPSRDICQRGTSLTIQCQVDSQVTMMFWYRQQPGQSLTLIATANQGSEATYESGFVIDKFPISRPNLTFSTLTVSNMSPEDSSIYLCSVEITWGPGEAFFGQGTRLTVV.

This clonotype was seen only a few times. V and J are TRBV2 and TRBJ2-5; maybe TRBD1 (6 bases). Deletions cut 1 base from V and 7 bases from J, with 19 bases between. This CDR3 is 16 amino acids long. Germline loops: CDR1 SNHLY, CDR2 FYNNEI. The CDR3 bases are TGTGCCAGCAGTGAAGGGACACGGAACAGGGTTTGGACCCAGTACTTC. Its translation: CASSEGTRNRVWTQYF.

This clonotype came up many times. The chain combines TRBV7-9 with TRBJ2-1; 7 bases fit TRBD1. The V and J ends lost 1 base and 5 bases, in that order; junction bases with no gene match: 5. Germline CDR1 SEHNR, CDR2 FQNEAQ (reference sequence). The length of the CDR3 is 15 residues. The CDR3, as DNA: TGTGCCAGCAGCTTAGGGAACAGGGGCCACAATGAGCAGTTCTTC. Its translation: CASSLGNRGHNEQFF. Complete variable domain (other parts from reference TRBV7-9 and TRBJ2-1): DTGVSQNPRHKITKRGQNVTFRCDPISEHNRLYWYRQTLGQGPEFLTYFQNEAQLEKSRLLSDRFSAERPKGSFSTLEIQRTEQGDSAMYLCASSLGNRGHNEQFFGPGTRLTVL.

Worth noting for this clonotype: This may stem from a read error, because a much larger clone lies one nucleotide away. The DNA of the CDR3 is TGTGCCAGCAGTTACACAGGGCACTCCTATAATTCACCCCTCCACTTT. It translates to CASSYTGHSYNSPLHF. The chain combines TRBV6-5 with TRBJ1-6; D possibly corresponds to TRBD1 (6 bases). Germline CDR1 and CDR2: MNHEY and SVGAGI. The CDR3 runs to 16 residues. V gave up 2 bases and J gave up 0 bases, with 8 bases separating them.

This rearrangement joins TRBV4-3 to TRBJ2-2, with D perhaps matching TRBD1 (5 bases). Germline CDR1 LGHNA, CDR2 YSLEER. This CDR3 is built from 17 residues. Trimming removed 1 base at V and 3 bases at J, with 15 bases between. CDR3: CASSQVGGRVDTGELFF. CDR3 DNA: TGCGCCAGCAGCCAAGTGGGCGGCAGGGTGGACACCGGGGAGCTGTTTTTT.

The sample holds many counts of this clonotype. The chain employs TRBV7-6 and TRBJ1-2; D might be TRBD1 (6 bases). This CDR3 comprises 15 residues. The germline V gene encodes CDR1 SGHVS and CDR2 FNYEAQ. The ends were cut back, 5 bases at V and 7 bases at J, with 20 bases in the middle. DNA of the CDR3: TGTGCCAGCAGCCCGGACCAAGGGGGATGGGGTGGCTACACCTTC. The encoded protein is CASSPDQGGWGGYTF.

This clonotype was observed a few times. The chain couples TRBV7-9 to TRBJ2-1, with D unclear. The CDR3 spans 15 residues. The germline V and J ends were trimmed by 1 base and 0 bases, with 7 bases remaining between them. Germline V lookup: CDR1 SEHNR, CDR2 FQNEAQ (reference sequence). The CDR3: CASSLVVGSYNEQFF. CDR3 sequence (DNA): TGTGCCAGCAGCTTAGTTGTGGGCTCCTACAATGAGCAGTTCTTC. Full variable domain (outside the CDR3, taken from reference TRBV7-9 and TRBJ2-1): DTGVSQNPRHKITKRGQNVTFRCDPISEHNRLYWYRQTLGQGPEFLTYFQNEAQLEKSRLLSDRFSAERPKGSFSTLEIQRTEQGDSAMYLCASSLVVGSYNEQFFGPGTRLTVL.

The genes are TRBV5-1 and TRBJ2-2; 9 bases agree with TRBD1. The CDR3 consists of 16 residues. CDR1 and CDR2 (germline): SGHRS, YFSETQ. V shed 4 bases and J 6 bases; nucleotides not matched to a gene: 10. The CDR3 coding sequence is TGCGCCAGCAGCCGACGGACAGGGGCCACGGCCGGGGAGCTGTTTTTT. Translation gives CASSRRTGATAGELFF.